A single sample gave rise to the 20 T cell receptor beta chains below, sequenced in a study of shared clonotypes between healthy human individuals. Only CD45RO-negative cells positively selected for CCR7 counted as naive CD8 cells, so terminally differentiated effector memory CD45RA+ cells were excluded. Data came from immunoSEQ multiplex PCR; TCRdb stores just in-frame clones and leaves some out. This table has approximately 590,000 clones, about 95% appearing once. The sequencing input was naive CD8+ T cells sorted from blood. All receptors derive from a woman aged 25-40 years in good health.

The V and J genes are TRBV13 and TRBJ2-7; D is uncertain. Germline values: CDR1 PRHDT, CDR2 FYEKMQ (reference sequence). There are 13 residues in the CDR3. V was trimmed by 2 bases and J by 4 bases, leaving 9 bases between them. CDR3 nucleotide sequence: TGTGCCAGCAGCTTAAGTCCGGTGTACGAGCAGTACTTC. Its translation: CASSLSPVYEQYF. Variable domain in full (rest from reference TRBV13 and TRBJ2-7): AAGVIQSPRHLIKEKRETATLKCYPIPRHDTVYWYQQGPGQDPQFLISFYEKMQSDKGSIPDRFSAQQFSDYHSELNMSSLELGDSALYFCASSLSPVYEQYFGPGTRLTVT.

The chain uses TRBV6-4 and TRBJ2-7; D possibly corresponds to TRBD2 (5 bases). The CDR3 runs 14 residues. Germline V gene sequence: CDR1 MRHNA, CDR2 SNTAGT. Trimming pared 6 bases from V and 4 bases from J, leaving 16 bases between. The CDR3 DNA sequence: TGTGCCAGCAGAGGGAGCCGGCCCCCGTACGAGCAGTACTTC. It encodes CASRGSRPPYEQYF.

The chain links TRBV2 to TRBJ2-1; TRBD2 aligns across 8 bases. This CDR3 is 11 amino acids long. Germline V lookup: CDR1 SNHLY, CDR2 FYNNEI. V gave up 6 bases and J gave up 8 bases; unmatched junction bases: 0. Here the CDR3 DNA reads TGTGCCAGCAGCGGGGGGGATGAGCAGTTCTTC. Translating gives CASSGGDEQFF.

This clone was picked up one time. The chain joins TRBV28 to TRBJ1-5; 11 bases match TRBD1. The trim removed 4 bases at V and 7 bases at J, leaving 3 bases unmatched. Germline V gene lookup returns CDR1 MDHEN and CDR2 SYDVKM. The CDR3 runs to 14 residues. CDR3: CASSSDRGPQPQHF. DNA of the CDR3: TGTGCCAGCAGTTCGGACAGGGGGCCGCAGCCCCAGCATTTT.

The V gene is TRBV5-4, the J gene TRBJ2-1; no clear D. The V end lost 1 base, the J end lost 5 bases, and 13 bases lay between the germline ends. This CDR3 has 15 amino acids. CDR1 is SGHNT, CDR2 YYREEE, per germline (reference sequence). Here the CDR3 DNA reads TGTGCCAGCAGCTTGTATTACCACCGAAACAATGAGCAGTTCTTC. Residues: CASSLYYHRNNEQFF.

The chain joins TRBV9 to TRBJ1-5; the D gene is possibly TRBD1 (6 bases). V lost 4 bases, J lost 4 bases, and 12 bases lay in between. Germline loops: CDR1 SGDLS, CDR2 YYNGEE. CDR3 length: 14 residues. The CDR3 DNA sequence: TGTGCCAGCAGCTTTGGACAGACAAATCAGCCCCAGCATTTT. Its protein is CASSFGQTNQPQHF.

The rearrangement joins TRBV6-5 to TRBJ2-7, with 9 nucleotides matching TRBD2. Germline loops: CDR1 MNHEY, CDR2 SVGAGI. Trimming took 5 bases from V and 2 from J; bases not matched to a gene: 7. The CDR3 has 15 amino acids. The CDR3 sequence: CASSPSGEGPYEQYF. DNA of the CDR3: TGTGCCAGCAGTCCTAGCGGGGAAGGTCCCTACGAGCAGTACTTC.

The rearrangement joins TRBV28 to TRBJ1-5, with TRBD1 matching 7 bases. Per germline, CDR1 MDHEN and CDR2 SYDVKM. The ends lost 5 bases at V and 7 bases at J; junction bases unmatched: 8. CDR3 length: 14 residues. The DNA of the CDR3 is TGTGCCAGCAGTCAACAGGGGAGCGTGCAGCCCCAGCATTTT. Translating gives CASSQQGSVQPQHF.

J is TRBJ2-7 and V is TRBV7-9, with 9 bases that match TRBD1. Germline V CDR1 and CDR2: SEHNR, FQNEAQ (reference sequence). V gave up 4 bases and J gave up 5 bases; unmatched junction bases: 6. This CDR3 is 14 amino acids long. CDR3 sequence (DNA): TGTGCCAGCAGCTCTCAACAGGGGGCCCACGAGCAGTACTTC. Translation: CASSSQQGAHEQYF.

This chain uses TRBV2 with TRBJ2-1; D tentatively reads TRBD1 or TRBD2 (9 bases each). There are 18 residues in the CDR3. Between the trimmed V and J ends, which lost 8 bases and 8 bases, there was a span of 31 bases. Germline V gene lookup returns CDR1 SNHLY and CDR2 FYNNEI. CDR3 nucleotide sequence: TGTGCCAGCTCGGGACAGGGACTGGGGACTAGCTCAGGCCATGAGCAGTTCTTC. It codes for CASSGQGLGTSSGHEQFF.

The chain recombines TRBV13 with TRBJ2-6; TRBD2 aligns across 7 bases. Trimming at V came to 3 bases and at J to 0 bases, leaving 2 bases not matched to a gene. This CDR3 comprises 16 residues. Germline V lookup: CDR1 PRHDT, CDR2 FYEKMQ (reference sequence). CDR3 DNA: TGTGCCAGCAGCTTCGGGGGGAGCTCTGGGGCCAACGTCCTGACTTTC. This codes for CASSFGGSSGANVLTF.

The J gene is TRBJ2-3, the V gene TRBV6-6; 8 bases align to TRBD1. The J segment lost 2 bases and the V segment lost 6 bases, leaving 4 bases of the junction unmatched. This CDR3 region has 14 residues. Per germline, CDR1 MNHNY and CDR2 SVGAGI (reference sequence). The chain's CDR3 is CASSHRGSTDTQYF. The DNA for the CDR3 is TGTGCCAGCAGCCACAGGGGGTCCACAGATACGCAGTATTTT.

The chain links TRBV10-2 to TRBJ2-1, with 8 bases lining up with TRBD2. The germline CDR1 and CDR2 sequences are WSHSY and SAAADI. The J segment lost 6 bases and the V segment lost 8 bases, leaving 9 bases of the junction unmatched. The CDR3 length is 14 residues. CDR3 in amino acids: CASQRTGGPNEQFF. The CDR3 DNA reads as TGCGCCAGCCAAAGGACGGGAGGGCCCAATGAGCAGTTCTTC.

The chain joins TRBV5-4 to TRBJ2-1; D is uncertain. V gave up 2 bases and J gave up 3 bases, with 12 bases separating them. The length of the CDR3 is 15 residues. The germline CDR1 and CDR2 sequences are SGHNT and YYREEE (reference sequence). CDR3 loop: CASSFYGALYNEQFF. In DNA, the CDR3 is TGTGCCAGCAGCTTCTATGGAGCCCTCTACAATGAGCAGTTCTTC.

The J gene is TRBJ2-3, the V gene TRBV21-1; TRBD1 is the table's D call, not checked against the DNA. TRBV21-1 counts as a pseudogene. The CDR3 sequence is 18 residues long. The CDR3 here is CASSPKGETGGFADTQYF. The DNA for the CDR3 is TGTGCCAGCAGCCCCAAGGGAGAGACAGGGGGGTTTGCAGATACGCAGTATTTT.

The chain recombines TRBV7-9 with TRBJ2-4; D not resolved. CDR1 is SEHNR, CDR2 FQNEAQ, per germline (reference sequence). The CDR3 has 11 amino acids. V lost 10 bases to trimming and J lost 1 base, with 5 bases between them. CDR3 amino acids: CAIHAKNIQYF. In DNA form, the CDR3 reads TGTGCCATCCACGCCAAAAACATTCAGTACTTC. Full variable domain (outside the CDR3, taken from reference TRBV7-9 and TRBJ2-4): DTGVSQNPRHKITKRGQNVTFRCDPISEHNRLYWYRQTLGQGPEFLTYFQNEAQLEKSRLLSDRFSAERPKGSFSTLEIQRTEQGDSAMYLCAIHAKNIQYFGAGTRLSVL.

The V gene is TRBV27, the J gene TRBJ2-7, with 8 bases lining up with TRBD1. The CDR3 contains 15 residues. V lost 8 bases to trimming and J lost 4 bases; unmatched junction nucleotides: 13. CDR1 is MNHEY, CDR2 SMNVEV, per germline (reference sequence). CDR3 residues: CASGDGQGEGYEQYF. The CDR3 DNA reads TGTGCCAGCGGGGATGGACAGGGAGAGGGGTACGAGCAGTACTTC.

The rearrangement links TRBV28 to TRBJ2-7, with D tentatively TRBD2 (7 bases). CDR3 length: 15 residues. Germline CDR1 MDHEN, CDR2 SYDVKM. Trimming took 3 bases from V and 5 from J, leaving 17 bases between them. CDR3 sequence: CASSFGEGRGNEQYF. For the CDR3, the DNA is TGTGCCAGCAGTTTTGGGGAAGGGAGGGGGAACGAGCAGTACTTC.

The chain uses TRBV27 and TRBJ2-7; 8 nucleotides align to TRBD2. Germline values: CDR1 MNHEY, CDR2 SMNVEV (reference sequence). Unmatched junction bases numbered 6, after V lost 6 bases and J lost 5 bases. This CDR3 is 13 amino acids long. CDR3 residues: CASSRGGIHEQYF. CDR3 bases: TGTGCCAGCAGCCGGGGGGGCATCCACGAGCAGTACTTC.

The rearrangement uses TRBV4-1 and TRBJ1-5; D might be TRBD1 (5 bases). This CDR3 has 15 amino acids. Trimming stripped 4 bases from V and 5 bases from J, with 15 bases between. Germline V gene sequence: CDR1 MGHRA, CDR2 YSYEKL. CDR3 in amino acids: CASSRGAGTDQPQHF. In DNA form, the CDR3 reads TGCGCCAGCAGCCGTGGTGCGGGGACCGATCAGCCCCAGCATTTT.